Listed below are T cell receptor beta chains from one sample, sequenced in a study of CD4 and CD8 cells across lung adenocarcinoma regions. TCRdb passed the PCR reads through MiXCR, listing each CDR3 protein once. The profile shows about 6,800 distinct CDR3 sequences, about 54% of them singletons. The sample was CD8+ T cells from the center of a lung tumor. The receptor source for this set is a male donor with lung adenocarcinoma. The CD4 and CD8 labels of this study may be unreliable. CDR3s include the opening cysteine and the closing phenylalanine or tryptophan. The order of the fields is D gene, J gene, V gene, clone size, CDR3 protein, CDR3 DNA. D genes are given only for firm matches. Not every row has a clone size; where given, it reads once, few, many or a size class.

>-|TRBJ2-5|TRBV19|-
CASSIVAPLGAKETQYF
TGTGCCAGTAGTATAGTTGCCCCGCTCGGGGCGAAGGAGACCCAGTACTTC
>-|TRBJ2-5|TRBV6-5|-
CASSFSGRGQETQYF
TGTGCCAGCAGTTTTTCCGGCCGCGGCCAAGAGACCCAGTACTTC
>-|TRBJ2-2|TRBV10-1|many
CASSDGGSGTGELFF
TGCGCCAGCAGTGACGGGGGCAGCGGGACCGGGGAGCTGTTTTTT
>-|TRBJ2-7|TRBV6-5|-
CASSYGDSGRFGKDTQYF
TGTGCCAGCAGTTACGGGGACTCGGGGCGGTTTGGCAAAGACACGCAGTACTTC
>TRBD2|TRBJ2-1|TRBV6-5|few
CASSYSTSGHNEQLF
TGTGCCAGCAGTTACTCGACTAGCGGTCACAATGAGCAGCTCTTC
>-|TRBJ2-5|TRBV27|-
CAGGIGGRGAETQYF
TGTGCCGGGGGGATCGGGGGCCGCGGGGCAGAGACGCAGTATTTC
>TRBD2|TRBJ2-5|TRBV10-1|large
CASSERLAEETQYF
TGCGCCAGCAGTGAGCGTCTAGCGGAAGAGACCCAGTACTTC
>-|TRBJ2-2|TRBV27|few
CASSLSGELFF
TGTGCCAGCAGTTTATCCGGGGAGCTGTTTTTT
>-|TRBJ1-5|TRBV27|-
CASSLGVSDNQPQHF
TGTGCCAGCAGTTTGGGGGTCTCGGACAATCAGCCCCAGCATTTT
>-|TRBJ2-1|TRBV6-4|-
CASSAGENNEQFF
TGTGCCAGCAGTGCGGGAGAAAACAATGAGCAGTTCTTC
>-|TRBJ2-7|TRBV11-3|-
CASSLGAVQETQYF
TGTGCCAGCAGCTTAGGTGCGGTCCAAGAGACGCAGTACTTC
>-|TRBJ2-1|TRBV6-1|few
CALARGASSYEQFF
TGTGCCCTAGCACGGGGCGCGAGTTCCTACGAGCAGTTCTTC
>-|TRBJ2-7|TRBV6-1|-
CASSVGTNYEQYF
TGTGCCAGCAGTGTCGGCACGAACTACGAGCAGTACTTC
>TRBD1|TRBJ2-7|TRBV6-1|-
CASSPGQGGQYF
TGTGCCAGCAGTCCAGGACAGGGAGGGCAGTACTTC
>-|TRBJ2-2|TRBV10-3|-
CAIRPGLVNTGTQFF
TGTGCCATCAGACCGGGACTTGTGAACACCGGGACGCAGTTTTTT
>-|TRBJ2-2|TRBV10-2|-
CASSSTGEQFF
TGCGCCAGCTCTTCCACCGGGGAGCAGTTTTTT
>TRBD2|TRBJ2-2|TRBV10-2|many
CASTVAGGNTGELFF
TGCGCCAGCACCGTAGCGGGAGGGAACACCGGGGAGCTGTTTTTT
>-|TRBJ2-5|TRBV27|-
CASSSRLARGKETQYF
TGTGCCAGCAGTTCGCGCCTAGCCCGTGGCAAAGAGACGCAGTACTTC
>-|TRBJ1-2|TRBV6-5|medium-sized
CASMLTSNYGYTF
TGTGCCAGCATGTTGACATCTAACTATGGCTACACCTTC
>-|TRBJ2-1|TRBV6-5|-
CASSYRRGYEQFF
TGTGCCAGCAGTTACCGCAGGGGCTACGAGCAGTTCTTC
>-|TRBJ1-6|TRBV6-5|-
CASSYGFGGGPNNSPLHF
TGTGCCAGCAGTTACGGCTTTGGGGGAGGCCCGAATAATTCACCCCTCCACTTT
>-|TRBJ2-1|TRBV11-2|-
CASSFPSISDEQFF
TGTGCCAGCAGCTTCCCCTCCATTAGCGATGAGCAGTTCTTC
>TRBD2|TRBJ2-2|TRBV6-5|medium-sized
CASSYLWREGRSGELFF
TGTGCCAGCAGTTACCTTTGGCGGGAGGGCCGGTCCGGGGAGCTGTTTTTT
>TRBD2|TRBJ2-5|TRBV12-3/TRBV12-4|-
CASSSGTSGRGRETQYF
TGTGCCAGCAGTTCCGGGACTAGCGGGAGAGGTAGAGAGACCCAGTACTTC
>-|TRBJ2-3|TRBV6-5|medium-sized
CASSYSLGADTQYF
TGTGCCAGCAGTTACTCACTCGGGGCAGATACGCAGTATTTT
>-|TRBJ2-7|TRBV7-2|-
CASSPPGGREQYF
TGTGCCAGCAGCCCTCCCGGGGGGCGGGAGCAGTACTTC
>-|TRBJ2-1|TRBV6-5|medium-sized
CASSRKRVDSGPLNEQFF
TGTGCCAGCAGCAGAAAAAGGGTGGACAGTGGGCCCCTCAATGAGCAGTTCTTC
>-|TRBJ2-4|TRBV6-1|few
CASSGGILSDF
TGTGCCAGCAGTGGGGGGATCCTGAGTGACTTC
>-|TRBJ2-7|TRBV6-5|-
CASSYSPETYEQYF
TGTGCCAGCAGTTACTCGCCAGAGACCTACGAGCAGTACTTC
>-|TRBJ2-3|TRBV6-2/TRBV6-3|many
CASSLTRRYTDTQYF
TGTGCCAGCAGTCTTACGAGGCGGTACACAGATACGCAGTATTTT
>TRBD2|TRBJ2-7|TRBV6-1|-
CASNLAGAGDEQYF
TGTGCCAGCAACTTAGCGGGAGCTGGCGATGAGCAGTACTTC
>TRBD1|TRBJ2-3|TRBV6-1|-
CASGKQTEDVSTGALYF
TGTGCCAGCGGAAAGCAAACAGAGGATGTGAGCACAGGGGCGCTGTATTTT
>-|TRBJ2-3|TRBV27|-
CARGPGARDKDTQYF
TGTGCCAGGGGCCCCGGGGCCCGGGACAAAGATACGCAGTACTTT
>TRBD1|TRBJ2-1|TRBV6-1|few
CASTIKGAGEQFF
TGTGCCAGCACCATCAAGGGGGCGGGTGAGCAGTTCTTC
>-|TRBJ2-5|TRBV6-1|once
CASTLLGGQETQYF
TGTGCCAGCACCCTACTTGGGGGCCAAGAGACCCAGTACTTC
>TRBD2|TRBJ2-6|TRBV6-2/TRBV6-3|many
CASSWRTSDPFGANVLTF
TGTGCCAGCAGTTGGAGGACTAGCGATCCCTTCGGGGCCAACGTCCTGACTTTC
>-|TRBJ2-1|TRBV10-3|-
CATGRGVSYNEQYF
TGTGCCACCGGACGGGGTGTGAGCTACAATGAGCAGTATTTC
>-|TRBJ2-5|TRBV27|-
CASSLGADWAETQYF
TGTGCCAGCAGTTTAGGAGCGGACTGGGCAGAGACCCAGTACTTC
>TRBD1|TRBJ1-4|TRBV6-5|once
CASSYGISGTGKLFF
TGTGCCAGCAGTTACGGGATTTCCGGGACAGGGAAACTGTTTTTT
>-|TRBJ2-3|TRBV6-1|once
CASSRAAMNTETQYF
TGTGCCAGCAGTCGCGCGGCTATGAACACAGAGACGCAGTATTTT
>TRBD2|TRBJ2-1|TRBV27|medium-sized
CASRGSGRANNEQFF
TGTGCCAGCAGGGGGAGCGGGAGGGCAAACAATGAGCAGTTCTTC